The clone carrying this TCR beta chain has just a few counts. The target antigen is unknown. The sample contains more than one DNA sequence encoding this CDR3. The sample belongs to a study of beta chain features in type 1 diabetes. Trimming stripped 2 bases from V and 0 bases from J, with 8 bases between. Germline V CDR1 and CDR2: SGHRS, YFSETQ. The CDR3 spans 15 residues. cDNA synthesis used the whole RNA isolate, giving expressed TCRB sequences. The table came from immunoSEQ multiplex PCR; TCRdb's copy has only in-frame clones and leaves some out. Of a few hundred thousand clones listed, 8.5% to 10% are singletons. Sort purity for all populations was recorded as exceeding 98%. Study findings and constraints: A moderate, significant TCRB CDR3 shortening appeared in type 1 diabetes across four CD4+ subsets.

Sequenced input: central memory CD4+ T cells from blood. The chain links TRBV5-1 to TRBJ2-2; D is possibly TRBD2 (6 bases). The source of this sequence is a man aged 30 to 45 with type 1 diabetes. CDR3 sequence reads: CASSLAGSNTGELFF. In DNA form, the CDR3 reads TGCGCCAGCAGCTTAGCGGGTTCGAACACCGGGGAGCTGTTTTTT.